This passage covers 29 T cell receptor beta chains from one sample sequenced in a study of regulatory T cells in long-lasting Graves disease. Arm-PCR of CDR3 regions and iRepertoire HTBI primers were used to build TCR beta libraries. Using its own MiXCR run on the multiplex PCR reads, TCRdb lists one record per CDR3 protein. The sample yields a few hundred thousand distinct CDR3 sequences, around 24% seen once. Time point defined: persistent/refractory GD, antithyroid drugs over 5 years with positive TRAb. PBMCs were the source of the RNA used for TCR sequencing. Sequenced here: peripheral blood mononuclear cells (PBMCs), sampled when the disease was refractory, from a patient treated with antithyroid drugs. All receptors come from a female donor with Graves disease.

This clonotype came up a few times. The chain uses TRBV28 and TRBJ1-1; D gene unclear. The CDR3 has 16 amino acids. In germline, CDR1 is MDHEN, CDR2 SYDVKM. Trimming removed 5 bases at V and 3 bases at J, with 19 bases between. The CDR3 DNA is TGTGCCAGCAGTCTCCGCGGTTGGGGTACGGACACTGAAGCTTTCTTT. This sequence encodes CASSLRGWGTDTEAFF.

This clonotype has a count of ten or more. The chain uses TRBV2 and TRBJ1-5; 7 bases match TRBD1. The CDR3 has 15 residues. The V gene end was trimmed by 7 bases and the J gene end by 3 bases; junction bases not matched to a gene: 9. The germline V gene encodes CDR1 SNHLY and CDR2 FYNNEI. The chain's CDR3 is CASKKGTVNNQPQHF. CDR3 coding DNA: TGTGCCAGCAAGAAAGGGACAGTCAACAATCAGCCCCAGCATTTT.

This clonotype was seen more than once but under ten times. The gene calls are TRBV19 and TRBJ1-5; 10 bases fit TRBD1. The V segment lost 3 bases and the J segment 6 bases; nucleotides outside the gene matches: 5. Germline V lookup: CDR1 LNHDA, CDR2 SQIVND (reference sequence). The CDR3 is 15 residues long. CDR3 sequence: CASSIPGQGSQPQHF. The CDR3 DNA follows: TGTGCCAGTAGTATCCCGGGACAGGGGAGTCAGCCCCAGCATTTT.

The CDR3 DNA reads TGTGCCAGTAAGAGCGTTTGGAACAATGAGCAGTTCTTC. This sequence encodes CASKSVWNNEQFF. V and J are TRBV19 and TRBJ2-1; no reliable D call. Germline V CDR1 and CDR2: LNHDA, SQIVND (reference sequence). V gave up 7 bases and J gave up 5 bases, with 12 bases separating them. The CDR3 is 13 residues long. Based on the CDR3 plus reference TRBV19 and TRBJ2-1, the full variable domain is DGGITQSPKYLFRKEGQNVTLSCEQNLNHDAMYWYRQDPGQGLRLIYYSQIVNDFQKGDIAEGYSVSREKKESFPLTVTSAQKNPTAFYLCASKSVWNNEQFFGPGTRLTVL.

This clonotype was observed at least ten times. The chain has TRBV5-1 and TRBJ1-2, with 7 bases identical to TRBD1. The CDR3 is 14 amino acids. Germline CDR1 and CDR2: SGHRS and YFSETQ. The J segment lost 6 bases and the V segment lost 4 bases, leaving 9 bases of the junction unmatched. CDR3 DNA sequence: TGCGCCAGCAGCCAAGTAGGAGGGGGCGATGGCTACACCTTC. Its translation is CASSQVGGGDGYTF. The entire variable domain, with the rest obtained from reference TRBV5-1 and TRBJ1-2, is as follows: KAGVTQTPRYLIKTRGQQVTLSCSPISGHRSVSWYQQTPGQGLQFLFEYFSETQRNKGNFPGRFSGRQFSNSRSEMNVSTLELGDSALYLCASSQVGGGDGYTFGSGTRLTVV.

In its sample, this clonotype was seen many times. This chain joins TRBV2 and TRBJ1-1; no clear D. The V end lost 4 bases, the J end lost 2 bases, and 8 bases lay between the germline ends. CDR3 length: 13 amino acids. Germline CDR1 and CDR2: SNHLY and FYNNEI. CDR3 sequence: CASSVQQNTEAFF. The DNA for the CDR3 is TGTGCCAGCAGTGTCCAACAAAACACTGAAGCTTTCTTT.

This clonotype was detected ten times or more. The rearrangement links TRBV25-1 to TRBJ1-2; 10 nucleotides agree with TRBD1. CDR1 MGHDK and CDR2 SYGVNS come from the germline V gene. V lost 4 bases and J lost 6; bases outside the gene matches: 8. The CDR3 length is 15 residues. CDR3 region: CASSGPGQGFDGYTF. CDR3 bases: TGTGCCAGCAGTGGTCCGGGACAGGGGTTTGATGGCTACACCTTC.

This clonotype was observed at least ten times. The J gene is TRBJ2-7, the V gene TRBV12-3 or TRBV12-4; TRBD1 might be the D (5 bases). With 2 bases removed from V and 5 bases from J, the gap between germline ends came to 10 bases. CDR3 length: 13 residues. CDR3 loop: CASSLRGWNEQYF. In DNA form, the CDR3 reads TGTGCCAGCAGTTTAAGGGGATGGAACGAGCAGTACTTC.

Many counts were recorded for this clonotype. Germline is not matched at one junction end, which may reflect a read error. The chain combines TRBV7-2 with TRBJ2-7, with D hard to call. This CDR3 contains 14 residues. CDR1 SGHTA and CDR2 FQGNSA come from the germline V gene. This CDR3 is CASSLALLSYEQYF. DNA of the CDR3: TGTGCCAGCAGTTTAGCCCTGCTCTCCTACGAGCAGTACTTC.

This clonotype turned up a few times. The J gene is TRBJ1-1, the V gene TRBV7-6, with 12 nucleotides matching TRBD1. This CDR3 has 17 amino acids. CDR1 SGHVS and CDR2 FNYEAQ come from the germline V gene. Trimming at V came to 3 bases and at J to 2 bases, leaving 7 bases not matched to a gene. Here the CDR3 reads CASSLGQGAKGNTEAFF. CDR3 nucleotides: TGTGCCAGCAGCTTGGGACAGGGGGCAAAGGGAAACACTGAAGCTTTCTTT.

This clonotype has a handful of counts. The chain has TRBV29-1 and TRBJ1-2; 9 nucleotides align to TRBD1. CDR1 is SQVTM and CDR2 is ANQGSEA in the germline V gene. The CDR3 contains 12 residues. The junction had 7 bases not matched to a gene; V was cut back by 6 bases and J by 8 bases. CDR3 DNA: TGCAGCGTAAACACAGGGGGCTTAGGCTACACCTTC. It encodes CSVNTGGLGYTF.

This clonotype was seen more than once but under ten times. The chain is built from TRBV10-3 and TRBJ1-5; possibly TRBD1 for D (6 bases). V was pared by 0 bases and J by 6 bases, with 12 bases between. This CDR3 contains 15 residues. The germline V gene encodes CDR1 ENHRY and CDR2 SYGVKD. CDR3 region: CAISESSQGTQPQHF. In nucleotides, the CDR3 is TGTGCCATCAGTGAGTCCAGTCAGGGGACTCAGCCCCAGCATTTT.

This clonotype occurred many times. This sequence joins TRBV30 and TRBJ2-7, with a weak D call TRBD1 (5 bases). Germline loops: CDR1 GTSNPN, CDR2 SVGIG (reference sequence). V lost 1 base, J lost 3 bases, and 7 bases lay in between. This CDR3 has 12 residues. The CDR3 region is CAWSADSYEQYF. Written as DNA, the CDR3 is TGTGCCTGGAGTGCTGACAGCTACGAGCAGTACTTC.

This clonotype was detected ten times or more. V usage is TRBV27 and J usage is TRBJ1-2; D not certain. The CDR3 has 14 amino acids. Per the germline V gene, CDR1 is MNHEY and CDR2 is SMNVEV (reference sequence). With 4 bases removed from V and 5 bases from J, the gap between germline ends came to 14 bases. As DNA, the CDR3 is TGTGCCAGCAGTTCGATCGGCAGCGATTATGGCTACACCTTC. This codes for CASSSIGSDYGYTF.

The genes are TRBV28 and TRBJ1-1; 9 bases line up with TRBD1. This CDR3 is built from 20 residues. The germline CDR1 and CDR2 sequences are MDHEN and SYDVKM. V gave up 5 bases and J gave up 1 base; unmatched junction bases: 20. The CDR3 protein is CASSNRGTGFFGHENTEAFF. The CDR3 DNA reads TGTGCCAGCAGTAATCGGGGGACAGGGTTTTTCGGGCATGAGAACACTGAAGCTTTCTTT.

This clonotype was seen a few times. The chain recombines TRBV29-1 with TRBJ1-1; D is perhaps TRBD1 (6 bases). The V end lost 7 bases, the J end lost 5 bases, and 17 bases lay between the germline ends. This CDR3 contains 13 residues. The germline CDR1 and CDR2 sequences are SQVTM and ANQGSEA. The CDR3 sequence is CSGSSQGGTEAFF. CDR3 nucleotides: TGCAGCGGTTCCTCACAGGGAGGTACTGAAGCTTTCTTT.

The chain recombines TRBV2 with TRBJ2-1, with 8 bases fitting TRBD1. CDR1 is SNHLY and CDR2 is FYNNEI in the germline V gene. This CDR3 is 14 amino acids long. The junction had 5 bases not matched to a gene; V was cut back by 6 bases and J by 4 bases. The DNA of the CDR3 is TGTGCCAGCAGCAGGGGGCTGGGGTACAATGAGCAGTTCTTC. Translation: CASSRGLGYNEQFF. Based on the CDR3 plus reference TRBV2 and TRBJ2-1, the full variable domain is EPEVTQTPSHQVTQMGQEVILRCVPISNHLYFYWYRQILGQKVEFLVSFYNNEISEKSEIFDDQFSVERPDGSNFTLKIRSTKLEDSAMYFCASSRGLGYNEQFFGPGTRLTVL.

The V call is TRBV7-9, the J call TRBJ2-3; possible D gene TRBD1, 5 bases. The V end lost 5 bases, the J end lost 4 bases, and 13 bases lay between the germline ends. The CDR3 loop spans 14 amino acids. CDR1 SEHNR and CDR2 FQNEAQ come from the germline V gene (reference sequence). This chain's CDR3 is CASSLGQGSDTQYF. CDR3 DNA sequence: TGTGCCAGCAGCCTCGGGCAGGGATCAGATACGCAGTATTTT.

The chain recombines TRBV6-1 with TRBJ2-7; 10 bases align to TRBD2. The germline gives CDR1 MNHNS, CDR2 SASEGT. Unmatched junction bases numbered 8, after V lost 7 bases and J lost 5 bases. The CDR3 runs 14 residues. The CDR3 here is CASNSGTSDHEQYF. CDR3 DNA: TGTGCCAGCAATTCCGGGACTAGCGACCACGAGCAGTACTTC.

This clonotype occurred a few times. The chain has TRBV10-3 and TRBJ2-7; no firm D call. CDR3 length equals 15 residues. Germline V lookup: CDR1 ENHRY, CDR2 SYGVKD. Trimming pared 0 bases from V and 0 bases from J, leaving 9 bases between. The CDR3, as DNA: TGTGCCATCAGTGAGTCGAGAAGGAGCTCCTACGAGCAGTACTTC. Encoded protein: CAISESRRSSYEQYF.

This clonotype was counted many times. The gene calls are TRBV10-3 and TRBJ2-2; D possibly uses TRBD1 or TRBD2 (6 bases each). The germline V gene encodes CDR1 ENHRY and CDR2 SYGVKD. The CDR3 is 19 amino acids. V was pared by 6 bases and J by 6 bases, with 29 bases between. CDR3 DNA: TGTGCCATCAGAGAAGACAAGGGACACGGGACTTTCAACGCCGGGGAGCTGTTTTTT. Protein product: CAIREDKGHGTFNAGELFF.

This clonotype was seen many times. The chain couples TRBV28 to TRBJ2-7; D is perhaps TRBD1 (6 bases). Trimming removed 4 bases from V and 6 bases from J, with 10 bases in between. The CDR3 sequence is 12 residues long. Per germline, CDR1 MDHEN and CDR2 SYDVKM. CDR3 amino acids: CASSSARGEQYF. In DNA, the CDR3 is TGTGCCAGCAGTTCCGCCAGGGGCGAGCAGTACTTC.

This clonotype came up many times. The chain recombines TRBV28 with TRBJ1-4; D is ambiguous. From germline, CDR1 is MDHEN and CDR2 SYDVKM. V lost 6 bases and J 4 bases, leaving 15 bases between the germline ends. The CDR3 loop spans 15 amino acids. CDR3 sequence (DNA): TGTGCCAGCAGAACACACGGGAGTAATAATGAAAAACTGTTTTTT. It codes for CASRTHGSNNEKLFF.

This clonotype has more than one count but fewer than ten. The rearrangement joins TRBV29-1 to TRBJ1-1; D unresolved. CDR1 SQVTM and CDR2 ANQGSEA come from the germline V gene. This CDR3 region has 13 residues. The V end was cut by 4 bases, the J end by 4 bases, with 13 bases between. DNA of the CDR3: TGCAGCGTTGGAGGGTCGCTGGGCACTGAAGCTTTCTTT. It yields the protein CSVGGSLGTEAFF.

Concerning this clonotype: A much larger clone differs by one base, so this may be a read error. The conserved closing phenylalanine or tryptophan is absent in this CDR3, likely reflecting a read error. The chain recombines TRBV20-1 with TRBJ1-1, with D perhaps TRBD1 (6 bases). V shed 0 bases and J shed 5 bases, with 7 bases lying between them. This CDR3 is built from 12 residues. Per germline, CDR1 DFQATT and CDR2 SNEGSKA (reference sequence). CDR3 region: CSAREGGTEAFS. The CDR3 DNA sequence: TGCAGTGCTAGAGAAGGGGGAACTGAAGCTTTCTCT.

The table lists this clonotype with many counts. J is TRBJ1-5 and V is TRBV6-1; tentative D call: TRBD1 (6 bases). The V end lost 6 bases, the J end lost 6 bases, and 21 bases lay between the germline ends. Germline CDR1 reads MNHNS; CDR2 reads SASEGT. There are 16 residues in the CDR3. The CDR3 region is CASSSGGGGESQPQHF. The CDR3 coding sequence is TGTGCCAGCAGCTCCGGAGGGGGGGGCGAGAGTCAGCCCCAGCATTTT.

The CDR3 DNA reads TGCAGTGCTAGCCCCGGGCGGGAAAATCAGCCCCAGCATTTT. Residues: CSASPGRENQPQHF. The chain uses TRBV20-1 and TRBJ1-5; D gene unclear. Germline V gene data show CDR1 as DFQATT and CDR2 as SNEGSKA (reference sequence). The V end was cut by 3 bases, the J end by 4 bases, with 13 bases between. There are 14 residues in the CDR3.

This clonotype was observed at least ten times. The chain employs TRBV2 and TRBJ2-7, with 9 bases aligning to TRBD2. This CDR3 comprises 16 residues. V shed 2 bases, J shed 2 bases, and the junction held 7 bases outside the gene matches. Per germline, CDR1 SNHLY and CDR2 FYNNEI. The CDR3 here is CASSERREGFPYEQYF. The CDR3 nucleotides read TGTGCCAGCAGTGAAAGGCGGGAGGGATTCCCCTACGAGCAGTACTTC.

The genes are TRBV5-1 and TRBJ2-7; 9 bases fit TRBD2. After removal of 1 base from V and 5 bases from J, the junction contained 7 bases not matched to a gene. The germline V gene has CDR1 SGHRS and CDR2 YFSETQ. The CDR3 has 15 amino acids. CDR3 nucleotide sequence: TGCGCCAGCAGCTTGATTGCGGGAGGGGGGGACGAGCAGTACTTC. Translating it yields CASSLIAGGGDEQYF.